The present entry profiles one T cell receptor beta chain with its context. Any gene name here is a mouse gene name. Read data end 4 residues before the CDR3 end; the end is taken from the germline J gene. These data come from a study of CD8+ T cells in alopecia areata. The authors extracted RNA and reverse transcribed it into cDNA as the sequencing template. The method was immunoSEQ multiplex PCR; TCRdb's version includes in-frame clones alone and lacks a portion of them. The table lists about 270,000 clones, with no singletons. Markers including CD4, CD8alpha, NKG2D and NKG2ACE guided sorting of pooled cutaneous lymph node cells. Germline-derived CDR1 and CDR2 are FNHDT and SITEND (reference sequence). This CDR3 contains 16 residues. Trimming removed 4 bases from V and 0 bases from J; junction bases left unmatched: 6.

The sample was CD4+ T cells sorted from a lymph node. The J gene is TRBJ2-3, the V gene TRBV19, with 9 bases that match TRBD1. The source of this sequence is a C3H/HeJ mouse with alopecia areata. The strain's MHC: H2-k. The CDR3 loop is CASSAGTGTSAETLYF. The CDR3 DNA, read in part, is TGTGCCAGCAGTGCCGGGACAGGGACTAGTGCAGAA.